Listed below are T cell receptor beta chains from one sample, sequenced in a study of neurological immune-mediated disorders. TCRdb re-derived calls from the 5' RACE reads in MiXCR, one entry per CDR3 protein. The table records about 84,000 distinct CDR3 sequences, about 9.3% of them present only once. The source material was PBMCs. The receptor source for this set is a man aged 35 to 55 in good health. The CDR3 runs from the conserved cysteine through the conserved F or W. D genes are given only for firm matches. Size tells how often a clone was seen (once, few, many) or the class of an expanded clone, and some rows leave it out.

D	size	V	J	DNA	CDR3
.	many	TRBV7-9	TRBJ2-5	TGTGCCAGCAGCTTATCGGGGACACCTCAAGAGACCCAGTACTTC	CASSLSGTPQETQYF
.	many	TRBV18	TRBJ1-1	TGTGCCAGCTCACCACCGACGAACACTGAAGCTTTCTTT	CASSPPTNTEAFF
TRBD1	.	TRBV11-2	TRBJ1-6	TGTGCCAGCAGCTCGGACAGGCAGAATGATTCACCCCTCCACTTT	CASSSDRQNDSPLHF
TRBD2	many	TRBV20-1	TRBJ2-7	TGCAGTGCTCGCGTCCCGGGACTAGCGGGAGCAGGTAACTTTGAGTACGAGCAGTACTTC	CSARVPGLAGAGNFEYEQYF
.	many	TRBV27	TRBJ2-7	TGTGCCAGCAGCGACAGGACCCCTCCCTACGAGCAGTACTTC	CASSDRTPPYEQYF
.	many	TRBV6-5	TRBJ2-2	TGTGCCAGCACTAGGTCCGGGCCACCGAGGACCGGGGAGCTGTTTTTT	CASTRSGPPRTGELFF
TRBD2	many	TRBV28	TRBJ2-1	TGTGCCAGCAGTTTATGGGGCGGGAGGGGCAATGAGCAGTTCTTC	CASSLWGGRGNEQFF
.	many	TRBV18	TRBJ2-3	TGTGCCAGCTCACCACCGTACACAGATACGCAGTATTTT	CASSPPYTDTQYF
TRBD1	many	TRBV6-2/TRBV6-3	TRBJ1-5	TGTGCCAGCAGTGAGGGACAGGGCAATCAGCCCCAGCATTTT	CASSEGQGNQPQHF
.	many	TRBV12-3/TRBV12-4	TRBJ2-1	TGTGCCAGCAATCGACAGCTCTCCTACAATGAGCAGTTCTTC	CASNRQLSYNEQFF
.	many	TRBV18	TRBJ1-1	TGTGCCAGCTCACCGGGGTACACTGAAGCTTTCTTT	CASSPGYTEAFF
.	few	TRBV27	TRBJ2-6	TGTGCCAGCAATCCGGGGCGGCAGACTGGGGCCAACGTCCTGACTTTC	CASNPGRQTGANVLTF
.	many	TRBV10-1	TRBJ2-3	TGCGCCAGCAGTGAAGGTTTTACAGATACGCAGTATTTT	CASSEGFTDTQYF
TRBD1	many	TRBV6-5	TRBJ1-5	TGTGCCAGCAAGGGACAGGGGTTACAGCCCCAGCATTTT	CASKGQGLQPQHF
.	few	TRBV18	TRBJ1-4	TGTGCCAGCTCACCACCATCAGGGCGCCGCGGGCTGTTTTTT	CASSPPSGRRGLFF
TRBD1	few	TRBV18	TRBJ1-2	TGTGCCAGCTCACCACTCTCACAGGGGCATGGCTACACCTTC	CASSPLSQGHGYTF
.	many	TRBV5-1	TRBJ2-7	TGCGCCAGCATCGAGACGGGGGGCTGGGAGTACTTC	CASIETGGWEYF
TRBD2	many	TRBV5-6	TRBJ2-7	TGTGCCAGCAGCTATGGACTAGCGGGGGGCCTCTACGAGCAGTACTTC	CASSYGLAGGLYEQYF
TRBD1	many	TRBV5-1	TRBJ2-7	TGCGCCAGCAGCTTGGATGCAGGGGGCTACGAGCAGTACTTC	CASSLDAGGYEQYF
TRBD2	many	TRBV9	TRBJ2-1	TGTGCCAGCAGCGTAGAAACTAGCGGGAGGGTTGAGCAGTTCTTC	CASSVETSGRVEQFF
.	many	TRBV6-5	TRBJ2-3	TGTGCCAGCAGTTACAATCCAGGGCCAGATACGCAGTATTTT	CASSYNPGPDTQYF
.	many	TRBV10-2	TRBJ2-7	TGCGCCAGCAGTGATTCGAGCGGTGGGGGAGAGCAGTACTTC	CASSDSSGGGEQYF
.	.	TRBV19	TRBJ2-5	TGTGCCAGTAGTCCCCAGGGATCCCGGAGAGAGACCCAGTACTTC	CASSPQGSRRETQYF
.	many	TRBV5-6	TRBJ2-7	TGTGCCAGCAGCTTGAAAGGGATCCTCTTAGCCGAGCAGTACTTC	CASSLKGILLAEQYF
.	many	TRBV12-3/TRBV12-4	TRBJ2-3	TGTGCCAGCATGGTCCCCCCATCGCAGTATTTT	CASMVPPSQYF
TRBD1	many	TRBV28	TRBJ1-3	TGTGCCAGCAGCCCAGGGGGGGACTCTGGAAACACCATATATTTT	CASSPGGDSGNTIYF
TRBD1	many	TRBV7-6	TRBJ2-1	TGTGCCAGCAGCTTAGGGACAGGCTCTGATGAGCAGTTCTTC	CASSLGTGSDEQFF
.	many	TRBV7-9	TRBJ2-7	TGTGCCAGCAGCCCTCGGGGCCCCTACGAGCAGTACTTC	CASSPRGPYEQYF
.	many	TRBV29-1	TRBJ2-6	TGCAGCCCCCAGTGGGACCAACTACCCTCTGGGGCCAACGTCCTGACTTTC	CSPQWDQLPSGANVLTF
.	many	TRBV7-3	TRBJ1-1	TGTGCCAGCAGCCGAGGGCCGGGAGTAGCTTTCTTT	CASSRGPGVAFF
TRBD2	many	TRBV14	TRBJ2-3	TGTGCCAGCAGCTTCTCGGGGGGTCCGCAGTATTTT	CASSFSGGPQYF
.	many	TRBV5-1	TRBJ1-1	TGCGCCAGCAGCCCGGATCTGGAGGAAACTGAAGCTTTCTTT	CASSPDLEETEAFF
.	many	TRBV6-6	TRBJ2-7	TGTGCCAGCAGCCCGACAGTGAGCTCCTACGAGCAGTACTTC	CASSPTVSSYEQYF
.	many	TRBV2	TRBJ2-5	TGTGCCAGCAATTCGGGAACCAAAGAGACCCAGTACTTC	CASNSGTKETQYF
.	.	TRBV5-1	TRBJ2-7	TGCGCCAGCAGCTTGGGTAACGGAGCTTACGAGCAGTACTTC	CASSLGNGAYEQYF
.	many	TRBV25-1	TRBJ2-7	TGTGCCAGCCGGGGAGTTACCTACGAGCAGTACTTC	CASRGVTYEQYF
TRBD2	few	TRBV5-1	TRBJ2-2	TGCGCCAGCAGCCGCCCCCCGACTAGCGGGGGGGGAGCCGGGGAGCTGTTTTTT	CASSRPPTSGGGAGELFF
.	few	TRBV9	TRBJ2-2	TGTGCCAGCAGCGTAGTGGCGGTAGCGAACACCGGGGAGCTGTTTTTT	CASSVVAVANTGELFF
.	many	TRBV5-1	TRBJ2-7	TGCGCCAGCAGCTTGGGACCTCTTCAGGAGCAGTACTTC	CASSLGPLQEQYF
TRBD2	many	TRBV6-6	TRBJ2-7	TGTGCCAGCAGTTACGGGACTAGCGGCACCTACGAGCAGTACTTC	CASSYGTSGTYEQYF
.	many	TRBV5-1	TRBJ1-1	TGCGCCAGCAGCTGGGGGGACCGAGTGAACACTGAAGCTTTCTTT	CASSWGDRVNTEAFF
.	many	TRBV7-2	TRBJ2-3	TGTGCCAGCAGCTTAGCAAACACAGATACGCAGTATTTT	CASSLANTDTQYF
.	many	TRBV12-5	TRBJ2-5	TGTGCTAGTGGGGGGACGACCGGGGAGACCCAGTACTTC	CASGGTTGETQYF
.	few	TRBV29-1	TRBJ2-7	TGCAGCGTGAGACTGTGGAGCTCCTACGAGCAGTACTTC	CSVRLWSSYEQYF
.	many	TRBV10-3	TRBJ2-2	TGTGCCATCCAAGGGCCCACCGGGGAGCTGTTTTTT	CAIQGPTGELFF
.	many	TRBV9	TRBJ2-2	TGTGCCAGCAGCGTAGAGTCGGACACCAGAACCGGGGAGCTGTTTTTT	CASSVESDTRTGELFF
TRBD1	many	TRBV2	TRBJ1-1	TGTGCCAGCAGTGAATACAGGGGAAGCACTGAAGCTTTCTTT	CASSEYRGSTEAFF
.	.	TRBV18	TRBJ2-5	TGTGCCAGTGGCCAAGAGACCCAGTACTTC	CASGQETQYF
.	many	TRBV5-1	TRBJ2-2	TGCGCCAGCAGCTGGGAGTGGGGGCGCAACACCGGGGAGCTGTTTTTT	CASSWEWGRNTGELFF
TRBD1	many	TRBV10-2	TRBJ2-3	TGCGCCAGCAATAAACAGGGGAGCACAGATACGCAGTATTTT	CASNKQGSTDTQYF
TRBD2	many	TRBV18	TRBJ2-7	TGTGCCAGCTCACCAGCGGCTAGCGGGAGGGTATCCTACGAGCAGTACTTC	CASSPAASGRVSYEQYF
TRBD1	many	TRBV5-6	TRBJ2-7	TGTGCCAGCAGCCGGGGACAGTCCTACGAGCAGTACTTC	CASSRGQSYEQYF
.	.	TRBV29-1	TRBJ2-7	TGCAGTGTTGGGCTGAGCCCCTACGAGCATTACTTC	CSVGLSPYEHYF
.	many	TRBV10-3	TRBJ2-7	TGTGCCATCAGTGAGTCGATCGGCCTAGCCTACGAGCAGTACTTC	CAISESIGLAYEQYF
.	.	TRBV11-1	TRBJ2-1	TGTGCCAGCAAGTCACTAGCAGTCGGCCACAATGAGCAGTTCTTC	CASKSLAVGHNEQFF
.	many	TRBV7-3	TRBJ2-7	TGTGCCAGCAGCTTAATGGACTACGAGCAGTACTTC	CASSLMDYEQYF
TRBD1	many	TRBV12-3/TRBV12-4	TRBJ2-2	TGTGCCAGCAGTCAAGGACAGGGTATGGGCGGGGAGCTGTTTTTT	CASSQGQGMGGELFF
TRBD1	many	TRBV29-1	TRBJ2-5	TGCAGCGGGCTAGGGACAGAAGAGACCCAGTACTTC	CSGLGTEETQYF